The present entry profiles one T cell receptor (beta chain) with its context. The sample belongs to a study of blood T cell repertoires in COVID-19. This CDR3 spans 20 amino acids. After removal of 5 bases from V and 0 bases from J, the junction contained 17 bases not matched to a gene. Germline CDR1 is LNHDA and CDR2 is SQIVND (reference sequence). Method: immunoSEQ multiplex PCR; TCRdb's copy keeps in-frame clones and lacks some. The table lists about 68,000 clones, about 80% of them singletons, with roughly a quarter in the top ten. Specimen: peripheral blood. The chain carries TRBV19 and TRBJ2-1; 9 bases agree with TRBD2. The TCR was taken from a human donor in a cohort sampled during active COVID-19. In DNA, the CDR3 is TGTGCCAGTAGTGGGGTCGGGACTAGCTCGCGTTCCAGCTCCTACAATGAGCAGTTCTTC. Amino acid sequence: CASSGVGTSSRSSSYNEQFF.